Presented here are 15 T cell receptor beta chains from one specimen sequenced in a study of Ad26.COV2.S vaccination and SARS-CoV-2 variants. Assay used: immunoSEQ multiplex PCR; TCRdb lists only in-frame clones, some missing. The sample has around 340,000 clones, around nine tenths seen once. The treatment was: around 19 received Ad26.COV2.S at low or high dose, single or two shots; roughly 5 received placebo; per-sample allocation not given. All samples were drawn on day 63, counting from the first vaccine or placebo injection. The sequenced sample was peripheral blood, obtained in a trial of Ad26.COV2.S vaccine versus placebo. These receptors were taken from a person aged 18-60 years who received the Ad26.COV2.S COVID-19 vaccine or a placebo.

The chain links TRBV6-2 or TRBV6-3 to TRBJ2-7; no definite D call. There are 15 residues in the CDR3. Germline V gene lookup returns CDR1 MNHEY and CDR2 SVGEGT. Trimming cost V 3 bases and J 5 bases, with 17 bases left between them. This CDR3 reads CASSYLGGVRHEQYF. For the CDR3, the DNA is TGTGCCAGCAGTTATCTGGGTGGGGTTAGGCACGAGCAGTACTTC.

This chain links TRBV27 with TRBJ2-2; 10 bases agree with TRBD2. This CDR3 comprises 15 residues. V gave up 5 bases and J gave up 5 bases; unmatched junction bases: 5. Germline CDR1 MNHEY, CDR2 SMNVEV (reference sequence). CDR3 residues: CASSKRGGYTGELFF. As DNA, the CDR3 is TGTGCCAGCAGTAAGCGGGGGGGCTATACCGGGGAGCTGTTTTTT.

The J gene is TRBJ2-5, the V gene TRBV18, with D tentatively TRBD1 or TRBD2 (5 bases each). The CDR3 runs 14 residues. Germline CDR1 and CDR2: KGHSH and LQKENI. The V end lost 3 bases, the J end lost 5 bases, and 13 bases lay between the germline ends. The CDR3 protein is CASSPGLAGETQYF. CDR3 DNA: TGTGCCAGCTCACCGGGTCTAGCAGGGGAGACCCAGTACTTC.

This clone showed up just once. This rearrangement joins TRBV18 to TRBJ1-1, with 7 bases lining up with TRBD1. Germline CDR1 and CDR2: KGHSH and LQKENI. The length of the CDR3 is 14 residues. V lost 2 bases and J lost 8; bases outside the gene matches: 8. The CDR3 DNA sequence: TGTGCCAGCTCACCAAACAGGGGAGGAATCGAAGCTTTCTTT. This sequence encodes CASSPNRGGIEAFF.

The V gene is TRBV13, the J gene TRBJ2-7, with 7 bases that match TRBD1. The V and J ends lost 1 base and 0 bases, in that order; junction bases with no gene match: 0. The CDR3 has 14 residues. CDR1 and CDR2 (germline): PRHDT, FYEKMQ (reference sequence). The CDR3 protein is CASSLEGASYEQYF. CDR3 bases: TGTGCCAGCAGCTTAGAGGGGGCCTCCTACGAGCAGTACTTC.

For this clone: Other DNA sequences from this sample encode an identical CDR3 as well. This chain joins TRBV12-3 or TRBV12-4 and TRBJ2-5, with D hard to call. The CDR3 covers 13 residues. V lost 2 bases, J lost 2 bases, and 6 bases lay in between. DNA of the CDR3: TGTGCCAGCAGTTTAAGTGCGCAAGAGACCCAGTACTTC. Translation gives CASSLSAQETQYF.

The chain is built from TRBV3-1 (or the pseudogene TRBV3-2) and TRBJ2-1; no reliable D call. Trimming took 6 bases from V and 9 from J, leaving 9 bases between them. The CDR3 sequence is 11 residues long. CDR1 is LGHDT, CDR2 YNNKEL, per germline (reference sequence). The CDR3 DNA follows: TGTGCCAGCAGGGCTAGGAGTGAGCAGTTCTTC. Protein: CASRARSEQFF.

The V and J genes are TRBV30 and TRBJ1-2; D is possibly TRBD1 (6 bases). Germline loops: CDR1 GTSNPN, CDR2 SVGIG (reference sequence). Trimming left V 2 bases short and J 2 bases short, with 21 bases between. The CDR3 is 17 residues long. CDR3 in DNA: TGTGCCTGGAGTATCGGGACAAGCAAACGGAGCAACTATGGCTACACCTTC. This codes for CAWSIGTSKRSNYGYTF. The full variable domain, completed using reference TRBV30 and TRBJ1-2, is SQTIHQWPATLVQPVGSPLSLECTVEGTSNPNLYWYRQAAGRGLQLLFYSVGIGQISSEVPQNLSASRPQDRQFILSSKKLLLSDSGFYLCAWSIGTSKRSNYGYTFGSGTRLTVV.

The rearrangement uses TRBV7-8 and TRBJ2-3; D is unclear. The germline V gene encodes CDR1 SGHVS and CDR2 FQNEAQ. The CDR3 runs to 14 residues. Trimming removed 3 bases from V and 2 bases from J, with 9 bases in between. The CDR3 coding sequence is TGTGCCAGCAGCTTGCGACTTTACACAGATACGCAGTATTTT. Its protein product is CASSLRLYTDTQYF. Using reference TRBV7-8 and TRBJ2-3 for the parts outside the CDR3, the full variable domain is GAGVSQSPRYKVAKRGQDVALRCDPISGHVSLFWYQQALGQGPEFLTYFQNEAQLDKSGLPSDRFFAERPEGSVSTLKIQRTQQEDSAVYLCASSLRLYTDTQYFGPGTRLTVL.

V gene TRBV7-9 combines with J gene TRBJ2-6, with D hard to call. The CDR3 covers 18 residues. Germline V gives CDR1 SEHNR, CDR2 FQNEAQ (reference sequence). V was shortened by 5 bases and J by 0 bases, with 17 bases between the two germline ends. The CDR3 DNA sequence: TGTGCCAGCAGCCCCTCAGCCAAGGGCCTCTCTGGGGCCAACGTCCTGACTTTC. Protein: CASSPSAKGLSGANVLTF.

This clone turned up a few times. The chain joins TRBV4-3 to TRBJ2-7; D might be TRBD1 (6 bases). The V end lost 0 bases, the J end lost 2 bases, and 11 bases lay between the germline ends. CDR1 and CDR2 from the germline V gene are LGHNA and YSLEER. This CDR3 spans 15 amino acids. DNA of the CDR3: TGCGCCAGCAGCCAAGACTCCGGGACACCCTACGAGCAGTACTTC. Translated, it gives CASSQDSGTPYEQYF.

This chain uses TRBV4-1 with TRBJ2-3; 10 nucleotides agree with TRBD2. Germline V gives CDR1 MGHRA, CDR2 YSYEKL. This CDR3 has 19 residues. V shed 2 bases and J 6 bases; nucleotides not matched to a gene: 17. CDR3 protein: CASSQLRFGTSALRDTQYF. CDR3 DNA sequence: TGCGCCAGCAGCCAATTAAGATTCGGGACTAGCGCCCTCAGGGATACGCAGTATTTT.

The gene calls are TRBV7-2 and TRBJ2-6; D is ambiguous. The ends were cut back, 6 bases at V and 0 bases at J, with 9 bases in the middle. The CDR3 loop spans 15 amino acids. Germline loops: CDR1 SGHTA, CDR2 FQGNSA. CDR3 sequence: CASRSTGSGANVLTF. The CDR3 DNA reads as TGTGCCAGCAGGAGCACCGGCTCTGGGGCCAACGTCCTGACTTTC. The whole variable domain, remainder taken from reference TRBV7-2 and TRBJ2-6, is GAGVSQSPSNKVTEKGKDVELRCDPISGHTALYWYRQSLGQGLEFLIYFQGNSAPDKSGLPSDRFSAERTGGSVSTLTIQRTQQEDSAVYLCASRSTGSGANVLTFGAGSRLTVL.

DNA of the CDR3: TGTGCCACCAGCCCCGGGACTAGCGGGACCTCTAAAGAGACCCAGTACTTC. Translated, it gives CATSPGTSGTSKETQYF. The chain couples TRBV15 to TRBJ2-5; 13 positions agree with TRBD2. Germline CDR1 is LNHNV and CDR2 is YYDKDF (reference sequence). The CDR3 is 17 residues long. After removal of 5 bases from V and 3 bases from J, the junction contained 9 bases not matched to a gene. Full variable domain (outside the CDR3, taken from reference TRBV15 and TRBJ2-5): DAMVIQNPRYQVTQFGKPVTLSCSQTLNHNVMYWYQQKSSQAPKLLFHYYDKDFNNEADTPDNFQSRRPNTSFCFLDIRSPGLGDTAMYLCATSPGTSGTSKETQYFGPGTRLLVL.

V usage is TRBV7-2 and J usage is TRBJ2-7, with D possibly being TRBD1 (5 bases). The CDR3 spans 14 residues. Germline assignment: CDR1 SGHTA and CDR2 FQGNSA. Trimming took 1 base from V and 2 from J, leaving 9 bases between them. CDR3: CASSLGRAPYEQYF. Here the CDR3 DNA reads TGTGCCAGCAGCTTAGGCAGGGCCCCCTACGAGCAGTACTTC.